This T cell receptor beta chain comes out of a study of blood T cell repertoires in COVID-19. About the research overall: The cDNA or gDNA used as material had been derived from T cells, B-cell-depleted T cells, or PBMCs.

Per the original methods: By means of reference gene primer amplification, nucleated cell counts were estimated. Sequencing used immunoSEQ multiplex PCR; TCRdb keeps in-frame clones, though not all of them. The DNA was the basis for D and trimming; V, J and clone size are from that table. The table records 150,000 or so clones, roughly 85% of them present only once. In terms of age and location, participants ranged from about 18 to 95 years and lived in about two dozen US areas. Before being deemed recovered, Cohort 3 donors had two negative PCRs, clearance, or symptom resolution. The trim removed 1 base at V and 6 bases at J, leaving 12 bases unmatched. The V gene's germline CDR1 is LNHNV and CDR2 YYDKDF (reference sequence). The CDR3 is 17 residues long.

The sample was PBMCs or T cells enriched from blood (not recorded which). The clonotype originates from a woman aged 45 to 65 who had recovered from COVID-19. The V and J genes are TRBV15 and TRBJ2-1, with 7 bases that match TRBD1. The CDR3: CATSRGKQTGQSNEQFF. The CDR3 DNA sequence: TGTGCCACCAGCAGAGGGAAACAAACGGGACAGTCCAATGAGCAGTTCTTC.